The 14 T cell receptor beta chains below come from one sample, sequenced in a study of shared clonotypes between healthy human individuals. Profiled with immunoSEQ multiplex PCR; TCRdb holds only in-frame clones, not every one. The sample records 550,000 to 800,000 clones, roughly 70% being singletons. Sequenced sample: memory CD4+ T cells sorted from blood. Subset described: CD45RA-negative fraction. Receptors were obtained from a woman aged 25 to 39 in good health.

In this sample, this clone turned up many times. The gene calls are TRBV2 and TRBJ2-3; D remains ambiguous. Germline V CDR1 and CDR2: SNHLY, FYNNEI. The CDR3 has 15 amino acids. V gave up 8 bases and J gave up 2 bases, with 17 bases separating them. In DNA form, the CDR3 reads TGTGCCAGCCTAAAGGACGCGGCCTTCACAGATACGCAGTATTTT. Translated: CASLKDAAFTDTQYF.

The chain joins TRBV15 to TRBJ2-1; 8 nucleotides align to TRBD1. The CDR3 spans 13 residues. CDR1 and CDR2 from the germline V gene are LNHNV and YYDKDF (reference sequence). Trimming removed 3 bases from V and 9 bases from J; junction bases left unmatched: 4. CDR3 nucleotide sequence: TGTGCCACCAGCAGCGGAGACAGGGGTGAGCAGTTCTTC. Protein: CATSSGDRGEQFF.

The rearrangement links TRBV9 to TRBJ2-7, with 7 bases matching TRBD1. The CDR3 sequence is 15 residues long. Germline V gene lookup returns CDR1 SGDLS and CDR2 YYNGEE. J lost 2 bases, V lost 0 bases, and 5 bases had no gene match. The CDR3: CASSVGHDRAYEQYF. DNA of the CDR3: TGTGCCAGCAGCGTAGGACACGACAGGGCCTACGAGCAGTACTTC.

The gene calls are TRBV10-1 and TRBJ1-2, with D maybe TRBD1 (5 bases). Germline values: CDR1 WNHNN, CDR2 SYGVQD (reference sequence). Trimming took 2 bases from V and 1 from J, leaving 5 bases between them. This CDR3 contains 13 residues. The CDR3 DNA reads as TGCGCCAGCAGTGAGGACAGTAACTATGGCTACACCTTC. Protein: CASSEDSNYGYTF.

V usage is TRBV5-6 and J usage is TRBJ2-2; possible D gene TRBD2, 6 bases. The V gene lost 2 bases and the J gene lost 3 bases, with 17 bases spanning the gap. In germline, CDR1 is SGHDT, CDR2 YYEEEE. This CDR3 is built from 17 residues. The chain's CDR3 is CASSFVGSDRDTGELFF. The CDR3 DNA follows: TGTGCCAGCAGCTTTGTCGGGAGTGATCGCGACACCGGGGAGCTGTTTTTT.

The J gene is TRBJ2-7, the V gene TRBV19; D might be TRBD2 (6 bases). Germline V gene data show CDR1 as LNHDA and CDR2 as SQIVND (reference sequence). CDR3 length equals 14 residues. Trimming left V 7 bases short and J 2 bases short, with 15 bases between. The DNA of the CDR3 is TGTGCCAGTACCGTTAGCGGAGCACCCTACGAGCAGTACTTC. The encoded protein is CASTVSGAPYEQYF.

In the case of this clone: The same CDR3 also results from other DNA sequences found in this sample. The V gene is TRBV7-2, the J gene TRBJ2-6; D is uncertain. The V and J ends lost 5 bases and 0 bases respectively, with 8 bases between them. Per the germline V gene, CDR1 is SGHTA and CDR2 is FQGNSA. This CDR3 spans 15 amino acids. For the CDR3, the DNA is TGTGCCAGCAGCCTGATAGGCTCTGGGGCCAACGTCCTGACTTTC. Protein product: CASSLIGSGANVLTF.

The chain has TRBV11-2 and TRBJ2-1; 11 positions agree with TRBD2. The CDR3 totals 14 residues. V trimming: 3 bases; J trimming: 9 bases; junction bases outside the gene matches: 4. Germline V gene sequence: CDR1 SGHAT, CDR2 FQNNGV. The DNA of the CDR3 is TGTGCCAGCAGCTTTACTAGCGGGAGTCCTGAGCAGTTCTTC. Translating it yields CASSFTSGSPEQFF. The full variable domain, in which reference TRBV11-2 and TRBJ2-1 provide the parts outside the CDR3, is EAGVAQSPRYKIIEKRQSVAFWCNPISGHATLYWYQQILGQGPKLLIQFQNNGVVDDSQLPKDRFSAERLKGVDSTLKIQPAKLEDSAVYLCASSFTSGSPEQFFGPGTRLTVL.

This chain links TRBV6-1 with TRBJ1-5; D gene unclear. Looked up from germline, CDR1 is MNHNS and CDR2 is SASEGT. Trimming stripped 6 bases from V and 4 bases from J, with 13 bases between. The CDR3 sequence is 14 residues long. As DNA, the CDR3 is TGTGCCAGCAGGATAGATGGGCTTAATCAGCCCCAGCATTTT. Protein sequence: CASRIDGLNQPQHF.

This clone was detected a few times. J is TRBJ1-2 and V is TRBV2; the D is unclear. CDR3 length: 13 amino acids. Germline V CDR1 and CDR2: SNHLY, FYNNEI. V lost 4 bases, J lost 5 bases, and 11 bases lay in between. CDR3 region: CASSVRVIYGYTF. CDR3 nucleotides: TGTGCCAGCAGTGTAAGAGTCATTTATGGCTACACCTTC.

V usage is TRBV5-5 and J usage is TRBJ2-1, with 13 bases lining up with TRBD2. The CDR3 consists of 19 residues. The V gene end was trimmed by 4 bases and the J gene end by 0 bases; junction bases not matched to a gene: 10. Germline CDR1 and CDR2: SGHKS and YYEKEE (reference sequence). CDR3 sequence (DNA): TGTGCCAGCAGCCCCATGGGACTAGCGGGATGGAGCTCCTACAATGAGCAGTTCTTC. Amino acid sequence: CASSPMGLAGWSSYNEQFF.

The J gene is TRBJ1-1, the V gene TRBV28, with TRBD1 as a possible D gene (5 bases). The ends were cut back, 5 bases at V and 11 bases at J, with 18 bases in the middle. The CDR3 has 13 amino acids. Germline-derived CDR1 and CDR2 are MDHEN and SYDVKM. The CDR3 sequence is CASSGGIGGSAFF. The CDR3 DNA reads TGTGCCAGCAGTGGAGGGATTGGGGGGTCCGCTTTCTTT.

Regarding this clone: The same CDR3 is also encoded by other DNA sequences in this sample. The chain joins TRBV11-2 to TRBJ2-7; possibly TRBD2 for D (5 bases). Germline V gene sequence: CDR1 SGHAT, CDR2 FQNNGV. V was clipped by 1 base and J by 2 bases, with 9 bases between them. This CDR3 has 14 amino acids. CDR3 residues: CASSLGAGTYEQYF. CDR3 DNA sequence: TGTGCCAGCAGCTTAGGGGCGGGTACCTACGAGCAGTACTTC.

The gene calls are TRBV4-1 and TRBJ2-1; D might be TRBD2 (5 bases). This CDR3 is built from 17 residues. Looked up from germline, CDR1 is MGHRA and CDR2 is YSYEKL. Trimming removed 1 base at V and 1 base at J, with 14 bases between. The CDR3 sequence is CASSQGLIRGSYNEQFF. CDR3 nucleotide sequence: TGCGCCAGCAGCCAAGGACTTATTCGGGGTTCCTACAATGAGCAGTTCTTC.